This TCR beta chain was obtained from a study of Ad26.COV2.S vaccination and SARS-CoV-2 variants. General study points: The TCR breadth and depth analyses may have understated or missed part of the total T cell responses.

The germline gives CDR1 SGHDT, CDR2 YYEEEE. This CDR3 is 12 amino acids long. V was pared by 4 bases and J by 3 bases, with 8 bases between. Remarks on this clone: As yet, its antigen is unknown.

The sample's treatment: roughly 19 received Ad26.COV2.S at low or high dose, single or two shots; about 5 received placebo; per-sample allocation not given. Sample collection was performed on day 63 after the first vaccine or placebo injection. The assay was immunoSEQ multiplex PCR, and TCRdb's table has in-frame clones only and misses some. The sample holds approximately 300,000 clones, roughly 84% seen once. The chain carries TRBV5-6 and TRBJ2-7; D not certain. Sample: peripheral blood, taken in a trial of Ad26.COV2.S vaccine versus placebo. This clonotype originated in a person between 18 and 60 years old who received the Ad26.COV2.S COVID-19 vaccine or a placebo. DNA of the CDR3: TGTGCCAGCAGCACGGACGTCTACGAGCAGTACTTC. It is translated as CASSTDVYEQYF.